This T cell receptor beta chain appears in the sequencing data of a study of spatial heterogeneity in lung cancer. Each CDR3 protein is one row after TCRdb ran MiXCR on the 5' RACE reads. The sample lists approximately 10,000 distinct CDR3 sequences, 23% seen once, with 3.9% in the top ten. Germline CDR1 reads KGHSH; CDR2 reads LQKENI. The CDR3 runs to 13 residues. V shed 6 bases and J shed 1 base, with 9 bases lying between them. Time point of the sample: blood at routine non-recurrence follow-up after resection. Whole RNA was taken from tumor, nontumor lung or frozen PBMC; it was then sequenced unsorted.

This receptor was identified in a female donor with early-stage non-small cell lung cancer. The source was PBMCs, collected at follow-up. The chain has TRBV18 and TRBJ1-1; no clear D. The CDR3 bases are TGTGCCAGCTCCCCGGACGGGAACACTGAAGCTTTCTTT. Amino acid sequence: CASSPDGNTEAFF.